The next 14 T cell receptor beta chains were all read from a single sample in a study of OX40 agonist ivuxolimab in advanced cancers. Here immunoSEQ multiplex PCR was the method, and the copy in TCRdb shows in-frame clones only, minus some. The sample consists of some 50,000 clones, 80% to 85% of them appearing once. Sample: CD4+ or CD8+ T cells sorted from blood, taken in a trial of the OX40 agonist ivuxolimab. The receptor source for this set is an adult with an advanced solid tumor such as melanoma, head and neck, liver or kidney cancer.

This chain links TRBV6-5 with TRBJ2-4; no clear D gene. CDR3 length equals 14 residues. Germline lookup yields CDR1 MNHEY and CDR2 SVGAGI. V lost 2 bases, J lost 1 base, and 6 bases lay in between. CDR3 amino acids: CASSYGWAKNIQYF. The CDR3 bases are TGTGCCAGCAGTTACGGCTGGGCCAAAAACATTCAGTACTTC.

The chain is built from TRBV27 and TRBJ2-2; D is unclear. The germline CDR1 and CDR2 sequences are MNHEY and SMNVEV (reference sequence). Trimming shortened V by 1 base and J by 6 bases, and 3 bases separated the two germline ends. The CDR3 is 12 residues long. In nucleotides, the CDR3 is TGTGCCAGCAGTTTATTTTCCGGGGAGCTGTTTTTT. Translated, it gives CASSLFSGELFF.

The rearrangement joins TRBV28 to TRBJ1-1; D is unresolved. The CDR3 has 13 amino acids. Trimming took 2 bases from V and 0 from J, leaving 4 bases between them. Germline V gene lookup returns CDR1 MDHEN and CDR2 SYDVKM. CDR3 sequence reads: CASSLTVNTEAFF. CDR3 in DNA: TGTGCCAGCAGTTTAACGGTGAACACTGAAGCTTTCTTT.

The sample holds a few counts of this clone. The V gene is TRBV4-1, the J gene TRBJ1-2; no definite D call. Germline V gives CDR1 MGHRA, CDR2 YSYEKL. The ends were cut back, 3 bases at V and 1 base at J, with 6 bases in the middle. This CDR3 region has 13 residues. CDR3 protein: CASSHENNYGYTF. In nucleotides, the CDR3 is TGCGCCAGCAGCCATGAAAATAACTATGGCTACACCTTC.

The rearrangement joins TRBV29-1 to TRBJ2-1; TRBD2 matches 7 bases. J lost 5 bases, V lost 1 base, and 5 bases had no gene match. Germline CDR1 reads SQVTM; CDR2 reads ANQGSEA. The length of the CDR3 is 14 residues. CDR3 coding DNA: TGCAGCGTTGAAGTGAGACTAGCAAACAATGAGCAGTTCTTC. This gives the protein CSVEVRLANNEQFF.

The V gene is TRBV27, the J gene TRBJ2-1; D gene uncertain. The CDR3 loop spans 11 amino acids. The V gene's germline CDR1 is MNHEY and CDR2 SMNVEV (reference sequence). Trimming shortened V by 4 bases and J by 8 bases, and 6 bases separated the two germline ends. CDR3 bases: TGTGCCAGCAGTTCAGACCATGAGCAGTTCTTC. Amino acids: CASSSDHEQFF.

Regarding this clone: Other DNA sequences from this sample encode an identical CDR3 as well. V usage is TRBV10-3 and J usage is TRBJ2-7, with D uncertain. This CDR3 has 12 amino acids. Looked up from germline, CDR1 is ENHRY and CDR2 is SYGVKD. Trimming pared 6 bases from V and 6 bases from J, leaving 12 bases between. CDR3 region: CAISEAGVEQYV. The CDR3 DNA reads TGTGCCATCAGCGAAGCCGGCGTCGAGCAGTACGTC.

This clone has just a few counts. The chain links TRBV7-9 to TRBJ1-2, with D unresolved. Trimming took 3 bases from V and 4 from J, leaving 9 bases between them. The CDR3 length is 13 residues. CDR1 and CDR2 (germline): SEHNR, FQNEAQ (reference sequence). Here the CDR3 reads CASSLSNVYGYTF. The CDR3 coding sequence is TGTGCCAGCAGCTTGAGTAACGTCTATGGCTACACCTTC.

The chain recombines TRBV9 with TRBJ1-2; 7 positions match TRBD1. Trimming cost V 3 bases and J 0 bases; bases outside gene matches: 5. CDR1 and CDR2 from the germline V gene are SGDLS and YYNGEE. The length of the CDR3 is 15 residues. CDR3 sequence: CASSEGDSPNYGYTF. DNA of the CDR3: TGTGCCAGCAGCGAGGGGGACAGCCCTAACTATGGCTACACCTTC.

The DNA of the CDR3 is TGTGCCAGCAGCTGGACAGGGGGAAGACAGCCCCAGCATTTT. It specifies CASSWTGGRQPQHF. The chain recombines TRBV27 with TRBJ1-5; the match to TRBD1 covers 10 bases. Germline CDR1 MNHEY, CDR2 SMNVEV (reference sequence). V shed 6 bases and J 7 bases; nucleotides not matched to a gene: 6. The CDR3 spans 14 residues.

This chain connects TRBV28 to TRBJ2-7, with TRBD1 identical over 8 bases. The CDR3 covers 14 residues. CDR1 MDHEN and CDR2 SYDVKM come from the germline V gene. V lost 7 bases to trimming and J lost 2 bases; unmatched junction nucleotides: 7. CDR3 amino acids: CASTETGVTYEQYF. The DNA of the CDR3 is TGTGCCAGCACTGAGACAGGGGTTACCTACGAGCAGTACTTC.

The V and J genes are TRBV13 and TRBJ1-5; D possibly corresponds to TRBD1 (6 bases). The length of the CDR3 is 15 residues. Germline V gene sequence: CDR1 PRHDT, CDR2 FYEKMQ (reference sequence). Trimming took off 5 bases at V and 2 bases at J, with 13 bases between the two ends. CDR3 DNA sequence: TGTGCCAGCAGCCTACAGGGTTCTGGCAATCAGCCCCAGCATTTT. It yields the protein CASSLQGSGNQPQHF.

This chain joins TRBV9 and TRBJ2-3; 11 bases align to TRBD2. The CDR3 loop spans 16 amino acids. V was clipped by 2 bases and J by 1 base; unmatched bases: 3. Germline loops: CDR1 SGDLS, CDR2 YYNGEE. The CDR3 region has the DNA TGTGCCAGCAGCGTGACTAGCGGGGTACGCACAGATACGCAGTATTTT. Translated, it gives CASSVTSGVRTDTQYF.

The V and J genes are TRBV5-4 and TRBJ2-2, with D uncertain. The length of the CDR3 is 13 residues. The germline V and J ends were trimmed by 5 bases and 5 bases, with 10 bases remaining between them. Germline V gene lookup returns CDR1 SGHNT and CDR2 YYREEE (reference sequence). CDR3 coding DNA: TGTGCCAGCAGGGGTAGTGTGACCGGGGAGCTGTTTTTT. This codes for CASRGSVTGELFF.